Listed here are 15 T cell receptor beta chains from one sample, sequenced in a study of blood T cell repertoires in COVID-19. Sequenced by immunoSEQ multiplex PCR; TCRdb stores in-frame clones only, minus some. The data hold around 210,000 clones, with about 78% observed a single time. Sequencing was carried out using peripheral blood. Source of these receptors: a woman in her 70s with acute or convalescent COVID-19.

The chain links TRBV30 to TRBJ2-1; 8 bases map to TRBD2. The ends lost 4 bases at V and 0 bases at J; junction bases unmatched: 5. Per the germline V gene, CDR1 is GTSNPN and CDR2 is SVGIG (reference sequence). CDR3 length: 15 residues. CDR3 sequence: CAWTGGRRSYNEQFF. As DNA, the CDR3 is TGTGCCTGGACCGGCGGGAGGCGCTCCTACAATGAGCAGTTCTTC.

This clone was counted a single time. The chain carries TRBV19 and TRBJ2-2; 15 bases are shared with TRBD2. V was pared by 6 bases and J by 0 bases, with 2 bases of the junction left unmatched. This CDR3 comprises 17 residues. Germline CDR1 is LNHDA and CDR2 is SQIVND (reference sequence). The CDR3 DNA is TGTGCCAGTAGGGGGACTAGCGGGAGGACGAACACCGGGGAGCTGTTTTTT. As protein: CASRGTSGRTNTGELFF.

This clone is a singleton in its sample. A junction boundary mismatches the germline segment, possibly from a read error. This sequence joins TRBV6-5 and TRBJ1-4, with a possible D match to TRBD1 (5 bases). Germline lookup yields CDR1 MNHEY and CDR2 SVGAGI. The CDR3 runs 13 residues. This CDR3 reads CASSRVANEKLFF. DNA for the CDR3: TGTGCGAGCAGCAGGGTAGCTAATGAAAAACTGTTTTTT.

In DNA, the CDR3 is TGTGCCTGGAGTGTACCTCGGGGTTATTGGTTGACAGATACGCAGTATTTT. It encodes CAWSVPRGYWLTDTQYF. The chain carries TRBV30 and TRBJ2-3; possibly TRBD2 for D (5 bases). This CDR3 has 17 amino acids. Trimming shortened V by 0 bases and J by 3 bases, and 19 bases separated the two germline ends. Germline V gene lookup returns CDR1 GTSNPN and CDR2 SVGIG (reference sequence). Using reference TRBV30 and TRBJ2-3 for the parts outside the CDR3, the full variable domain is SQTIHQWPATLVQPVGSPLSLECTVEGTSNPNLYWYRQAAGRGLQLLFYSVGIGQISSEVPQNLSASRPQDRQFILSSKKLLLSDSGFYLCAWSVPRGYWLTDTQYFGPGTRLTVL.

The CDR3 is CATSRDRGPTGELFF. The DNA for the CDR3 is TGTGCCACCAGCAGAGACAGGGGGCCCACCGGGGAGCTGTTTTTT. V and J are TRBV15 and TRBJ2-2; TRBD1 agrees at 8 bases. Germline V gives CDR1 LNHNV, CDR2 YYDKDF (reference sequence). V was pared by 0 bases and J by 4 bases, with 1 base of the junction left unmatched. The CDR3 has 15 amino acids.

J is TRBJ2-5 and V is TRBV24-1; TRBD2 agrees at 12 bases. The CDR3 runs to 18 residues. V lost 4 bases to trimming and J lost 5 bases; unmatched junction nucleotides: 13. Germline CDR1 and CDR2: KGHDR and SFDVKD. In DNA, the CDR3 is TGTGCCACCAGTGACCGCCGGACTAGCGGGAACCGGAGGGAGACCCAGTACTTC. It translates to CATSDRRTSGNRRETQYF.

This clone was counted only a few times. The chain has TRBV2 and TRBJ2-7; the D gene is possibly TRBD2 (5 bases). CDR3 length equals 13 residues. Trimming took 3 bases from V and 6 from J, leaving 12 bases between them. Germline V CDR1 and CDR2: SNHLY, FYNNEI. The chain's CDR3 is CASSEGLAFEQYF. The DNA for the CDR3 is TGTGCCAGCAGTGAGGGCCTAGCTTTCGAGCAGTACTTC.

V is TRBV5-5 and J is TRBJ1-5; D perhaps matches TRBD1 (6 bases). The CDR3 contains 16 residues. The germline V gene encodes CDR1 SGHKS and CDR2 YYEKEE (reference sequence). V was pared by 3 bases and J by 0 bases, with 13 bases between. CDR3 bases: TGTGCCAGCAGCTCGGGACATTTTAATAGCAATCAGCCCCAGCATTTT. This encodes CASSSGHFNSNQPQHF.

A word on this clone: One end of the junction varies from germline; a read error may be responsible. For the CDR3, the DNA is TGCGCCAGCAGTCAAAGAGGGGGCAACCAGCCCCAGCATTTT. Translating gives CASSQRGGNQPQHF. J is TRBJ1-5 and V is TRBV23-1; 7 bases fit TRBD1. TRBV23-1 is sorted into the ORF group, with uncertain function. This CDR3 spans 14 amino acids.

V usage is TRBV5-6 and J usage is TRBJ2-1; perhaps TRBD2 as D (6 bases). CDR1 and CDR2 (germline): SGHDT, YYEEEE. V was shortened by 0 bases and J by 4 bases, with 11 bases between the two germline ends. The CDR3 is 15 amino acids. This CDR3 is CASSLAGRGYNEQFF. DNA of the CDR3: TGTGCCAGCAGCTTGGCCGGGAGAGGTTACAATGAGCAGTTCTTC.

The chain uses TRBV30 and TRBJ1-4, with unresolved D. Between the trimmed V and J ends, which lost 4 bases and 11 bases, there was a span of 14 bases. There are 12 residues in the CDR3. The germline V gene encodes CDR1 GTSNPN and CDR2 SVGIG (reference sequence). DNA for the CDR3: TGTGCCTGGACCTCTGACCCCGGGAAACTGTTTTTT. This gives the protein CAWTSDPGKLFF.

In DNA, the CDR3 is TGTGCCAGCAGTCCGGAAGAGGGACAGCCCCAGCATTTT. Protein: CASSPEEGQPQHF. This chain connects TRBV7-2 to TRBJ1-5; no firm D call. The germline CDR1 and CDR2 sequences are SGHTA and FQGNSA. Between the trimmed V and J ends, which lost 6 bases and 7 bases, there was a span of 13 bases. There are 13 residues in the CDR3.

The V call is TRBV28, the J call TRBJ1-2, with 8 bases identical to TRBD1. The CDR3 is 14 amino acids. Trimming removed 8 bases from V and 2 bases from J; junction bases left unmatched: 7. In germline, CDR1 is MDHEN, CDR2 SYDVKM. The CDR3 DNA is TGTGCCAGCCGCGGACAGGGAGGAAACTATGGCTACACCTTC. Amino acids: CASRGQGGNYGYTF.

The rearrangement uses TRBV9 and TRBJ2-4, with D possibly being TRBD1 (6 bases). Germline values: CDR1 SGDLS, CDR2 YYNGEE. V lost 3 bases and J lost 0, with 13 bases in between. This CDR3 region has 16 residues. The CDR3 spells CASSARDTIAKNIQYF. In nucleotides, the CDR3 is TGTGCCAGCAGCGCAAGGGACACCATAGCCAAAAACATTCAGTACTTC.

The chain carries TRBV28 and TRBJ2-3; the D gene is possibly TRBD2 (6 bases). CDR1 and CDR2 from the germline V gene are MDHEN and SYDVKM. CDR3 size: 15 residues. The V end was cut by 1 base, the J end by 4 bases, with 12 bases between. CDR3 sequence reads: CASSLSMRGPDTQYF. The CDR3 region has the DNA TGTGCCAGCAGTTTATCAATGCGGGGTCCAGATACGCAGTATTTT.